Below are 18 T cell receptor beta chains sequenced from a single sample in a study of T-cell reconstitution after alpha-beta-depleted transplantation in children. A library of TCRbeta sequences, prepared with unique molecular identifiers, was generated. TCRdb redid the calling of the PCR reads with MiXCR, one entry per CDR3 protein. The data contain some 600,000 distinct CDR3 sequences, 10% to 15% of them singletons. The sample consisted of PBMCs, mostly from graft donor cells, taken 360 days after TCRalphabeta/CD19-depleted stem cell transplant. The receptors stem from a male patient younger than 18 who had a stem cell transplant for acute myeloid leukemia, so the T cells may come from the graft donor.

The V gene is TRBV15, the J gene TRBJ1-2; the match to TRBD1 covers 12 bases. V dropped 4 bases and J dropped 5; count of bases not matched to a gene: 5. Germline V lookup: CDR1 LNHNV, CDR2 YYDKDF (reference sequence). The CDR3 is 15 residues long. The CDR3 protein is CATSNTGQGAYGYTF. CDR3 bases: TGTGCCACCAGCAATACGGGACAGGGGGCATATGGCTACACCTTC.

This clonotype was seen at least ten times. V gene TRBV28 combines with J gene TRBJ2-7; D is unresolved. CDR1 is MDHEN, CDR2 SYDVKM, per germline. V was cut by 6 bases and J by 0 bases, with 6 bases left in between. This CDR3 has 12 residues. The CDR3 DNA reads as TGTGCCAGCAGAAGGGACTCCTACGAGCAGTACTTC. Protein: CASRRDSYEQYF.

The V call is TRBV20-1, the J call TRBJ2-7; 9 bases agree with TRBD2. V trimming: 0 bases; J trimming: 5 bases; junction bases outside the gene matches: 11. Germline-derived CDR1 and CDR2 are DFQATT and SNEGSKA (reference sequence). CDR3 length: 16 residues. CDR3 amino acids: CSAREEAGGPWDEQYF. CDR3 in DNA: TGCAGTGCTAGAGAGGAGGCGGGAGGGCCCTGGGACGAGCAGTACTTC.

This chain uses TRBV20-1 with TRBJ2-7; D may match TRBD1 or TRBD2 (5 bases each). The germline V gene has CDR1 DFQATT and CDR2 SNEGSKA (reference sequence). This CDR3 is built from 15 residues. V gave up 3 bases and J gave up 1 base, with 16 bases separating them. CDR3 in DNA: TGCAGTGCTAGGGACCCACCCGGGGCTTCCTACGAGCAGTACTTC. As protein: CSARDPPGASYEQYF.

The chain combines TRBV11-1 with TRBJ2-6; 10 bases line up with TRBD1. V gave up 3 bases and J gave up 0 bases; unmatched junction bases: 5. Germline assignment: CDR1 SGHAT and CDR2 FQDESV (reference sequence). CDR3 length: 18 amino acids. CDR3 nucleotide sequence: TGTGCCAGCAGCTTCCGACAGGGGGCCTCCTCTGGGGCCAACGTCCTGACTTTC. Translation: CASSFRQGASSGANVLTF.

J is TRBJ2-7 and V is TRBV20-1; D possibly corresponds to TRBD2 (5 bases). Germline V CDR1 and CDR2: DFQATT, SNEGSKA (reference sequence). The CDR3 spans 15 residues. The V end lost 6 bases, the J end lost 2 bases, and 20 bases lay between the germline ends. DNA for the CDR3: TGCAGTGCCAGTCGGGGTTCTCTTAACCCCTACGAGCAGTACTTC. It translates to CSASRGSLNPYEQYF.

There are a few counts of this clonotype. This chain connects TRBV12-3 or TRBV12-4 to TRBJ1-2; 7 positions match TRBD1. The CDR3 has 16 amino acids. J lost 5 bases, V lost 5 bases, and 14 bases had no gene match. The CDR3 nucleotides read TGTGCCAGCAGTCGGAACATTGGGACAGCCCCTTATGGCTACACCTTC. Translation gives CASSRNIGTAPYGYTF.

This clonotype appeared many times. The rearrangement uses TRBV7-9 and TRBJ2-1; 12 bases are shared with TRBD2. Germline CDR1 and CDR2: SEHNR and FQNEAQ (reference sequence). The ends lost 4 bases at V and 5 bases at J; junction bases unmatched: 9. The CDR3 contains 17 residues. The DNA for the CDR3 is TGTGCCAGCAGCTCTAACCTTCTAGCGGGAGGGAACAATGAGCAGTTCTTC. Its protein product is CASSSNLLAGGNNEQFF.

CDR3 sequence reads: CSVDMITYNEQFF. The CDR3 coding sequence is TGCAGCGTTGATATGATCACCTACAATGAGCAGTTCTTC. J is TRBJ2-1 and V is TRBV29-1; D is uncertain. CDR1 is SQVTM, CDR2 ANQGSEA, per germline. The CDR3 length is 13 residues. V gave up 3 bases and J gave up 2 bases, with 8 bases separating them.

The chain joins TRBV18 to TRBJ2-1, with TRBD2 identical over 7 bases. From germline, CDR1 is KGHSH and CDR2 LQKENI. The V gene end was trimmed by 3 bases and the J gene end by 3 bases; junction bases not matched to a gene: 11. The CDR3 length is 17 residues. DNA for the CDR3: TGTGCCAGCTCACCCGAATTAAGCGGGGCTGACTACAATGAGCAGTTCTTC. Translated: CASSPELSGADYNEQFF.

CDR3 region: CASFDPGPGSYEQYF. Here the CDR3 DNA reads TGTGCCAGTTTTGACCCGGGCCCGGGGTCCTACGAGCAGTACTTC. The chain uses TRBV6-2 or TRBV6-3 and TRBJ2-7, with D maybe TRBD2 (5 bases). V dropped 9 bases and J dropped 1 base, with 19 bases sitting between them. Per the germline V gene, CDR1 is MNHEY and CDR2 is SVGEGT. The CDR3 length is 15 residues.

This clonotype was observed a few times. V and J are TRBV14 and TRBJ2-5; no firm D call. This CDR3 spans 14 amino acids. Germline V CDR1 and CDR2: SGHDN, FVKESK. V was clipped by 4 bases and J by 6 bases, with 15 bases between them. CDR3 nucleotides: TGTGCCAGCAGCCGGGCGGTGGGGAAACAGACCCAGTACTTC. It translates to CASSRAVGKQTQYF.

CDR3 residues: CASSLLRQLDTQYF. In nucleotides, the CDR3 is TGTGCCAGCTCACTACTGAGGCAATTGGATACGCAGTATTTT. The chain recombines TRBV18 with TRBJ2-3; D is uncertain. CDR3 length equals 14 residues. Trimming cost V 4 bases and J 6 bases, with 14 bases left between them. Germline V gene data show CDR1 as KGHSH and CDR2 as LQKENI.

V and J are TRBV30 and TRBJ2-7, with 9 bases matching TRBD2. After removal of 5 bases from V and 2 bases from J, the junction contained 13 bases not matched to a gene. The CDR3 loop spans 16 amino acids. Germline V gives CDR1 GTSNPN, CDR2 SVGIG (reference sequence). CDR3 nucleotides: TGTGCCTGGGCCCCGCTAGCGGGATGGAAACCCTACGAGCAGTACTTC. Protein sequence: CAWAPLAGWKPYEQYF. Full variable domain (outside the CDR3, taken from reference TRBV30 and TRBJ2-7): SQTIHQWPATLVQPVGSPLSLECTVEGTSNPNLYWYRQAAGRGLQLLFYSVGIGQISSEVPQNLSASRPQDRQFILSSKKLLLSDSGFYLCAWAPLAGWKPYEQYFGPGTRLTVT.

Only a few counts were recorded for this clonotype. The chain combines TRBV29-1 with TRBJ2-3; 8 bases are a match to TRBD2. V lost 6 bases and J lost 3; bases outside the gene matches: 2. This CDR3 spans 12 amino acids. The germline V gene has CDR1 SQVTM and CDR2 ANQGSEA. DNA of the CDR3: TGCAGCGTGCGGGAGGCAACAGATACGCAGTATTTT. Its translation is CSVREATDTQYF.

The V and J genes are TRBV20-1 and TRBJ2-7; TRBD1 aligns across 9 bases. CDR1 and CDR2 from the germline V gene are DFQATT and SNEGSKA (reference sequence). After removal of 4 bases from V and 2 bases from J, the junction contained 3 bases not matched to a gene. The CDR3 runs to 13 residues. DNA for the CDR3: TGCAGTGCTACAGGGACAGGGACCTACGAGCAGTACTTC. Protein sequence: CSATGTGTYEQYF.

This clonotype was counted at least ten times. One end of the junction varies from germline; a read error may be responsible. The chain carries TRBV29-1 and TRBJ2-1; 7 bases are shared with TRBD1. Germline V gene data show CDR1 as SQVTM and CDR2 as ANQGSEA. The CDR3 totals 8 residues. The CDR3 DNA sequence: TGCAGCGTTGTTACAGGGGTCTTC. It is translated as CSVVTGVF.

This clonotype showed up many times. The V call is TRBV4-3, the J call TRBJ2-1; D call uncertain. The CDR3 has 17 residues. Germline CDR1 and CDR2: LGHNA and YSLEER. The germline V and J ends were trimmed by 0 bases and 5 bases, with 17 bases remaining between them. The CDR3 sequence is CASSQDGSRPIDNEQFF. CDR3 bases: TGCGCCAGCAGCCAAGATGGGTCTAGACCCATTGACAATGAGCAGTTCTTC.